One sample yielded the 3 T cell receptor beta chains listed below, sequenced in a study of pediatric ulcerative colitis. One to two pinch biopsies were taken from the rectum during colonoscopy. TCRdb's copy holds only in-frame clones and misses some; the assay was immunoSEQ multiplex PCR. Among about 35,000 clones listed, about 81% were seen once. Sequenced input: gut tissue. The receptors were gathered from a boy aged 5-17 years with mild ulcerative colitis.

The J gene is TRBJ1-1, the V gene TRBV7-7; D gene unclear. CDR3 length: 13 residues. Germline V gene data show CDR1 as SSHAT and CDR2 as FNYEAQ (reference sequence). V was cut by 5 bases and J by 2 bases, with 9 bases left in between. As DNA, the CDR3 is TGTGCCAGCAGCCTAGATCTTAACACTGAAGCTTTCTTT. Its protein product is CASSLDLNTEAFF.

This clone came up once. The chain combines TRBV11-2 with TRBJ2-1; the match to TRBD2 covers 13 bases. With V trimmed by 3 bases and J by 10 bases, 0 bases remained unmatched. In germline, CDR1 is SGHAT, CDR2 FQNNGV. This CDR3 spans 13 amino acids. Here the CDR3 reads CASSLTSGGEQFF. The CDR3 DNA reads TGTGCCAGCAGCTTGACTAGCGGGGGGGAGCAGTTCTTC.

This clone was seen more than once but under ten times. The genes are TRBV6-5 and TRBJ1-4, with no clear D. The germline V gene encodes CDR1 MNHEY and CDR2 SVGAGI. The CDR3 totals 13 residues. Trimming shortened V by 2 bases and J by 0 bases, and 1 base separated the two germline ends. CDR3 amino acids: CASSYATNEKLFF. Written as DNA, the CDR3 is TGTGCCAGCAGTTACGCAACTAATGAAAAACTGTTTTTT.